The 7 T cell receptor beta chains below were found in one sample sequenced in a study of identical twins. One entry per CDR3 protein, called by TCRdb with MiXCR from the 5' RACE reads. Of fewer than 500,000 distinct CDR3 sequences in the sample, roughly 24% were seen once. The same data also contributed to another study, on T cells expressing NK-cell markers.

The sequencing sample was made of CD4+ T cells sorted from blood. These receptors were obtained from a woman aged 18-29 years in good health.

The J gene is TRBJ2-3, the V gene TRBV5-1, with TRBD2 matching over 7 bases. Per germline, CDR1 SGHRS and CDR2 YFSETQ. Trimming removed 2 bases from V and 0 bases from J; junction bases left unmatched: 6. The CDR3 has 16 amino acids. The CDR3 DNA reads as TGCGCCAGCAGCTTTAGACTAGCCCTAAGCACAGATACGCAGTATTTT. This encodes CASSFRLALSTDTQYF.

This clonotype came up a few times. The chain combines TRBV20-1 with TRBJ1-5; no clear D. Per germline, CDR1 DFQATT and CDR2 SNEGSKA (reference sequence). The CDR3 covers 13 residues. Trimming stripped 3 bases from V and 3 bases from J, with 9 bases between. The CDR3 DNA sequence: TGCAGTGCTAGTCTGCGCCCCAATCAGCCCCAGCATTTT. Translation: CSASLRPNQPQHF.

This clonotype was seen a few times. V gene TRBV5-1 combines with J gene TRBJ2-7; D not resolved. V lost 0 bases and J 3 bases, leaving 10 bases between the germline ends. CDR3 length: 14 residues. Germline loops: CDR1 SGHRS, CDR2 YFSETQ. Here the CDR3 reads CASSLGRQLYEQYF. CDR3 bases: TGCGCCAGCAGCTTGGGGCGACAACTCTACGAGCAGTACTTC.

The rearrangement links TRBV20-1 to TRBJ1-2, with D possibly matching TRBD1 (6 bases). Germline lookup yields CDR1 DFQATT and CDR2 SNEGSKA (reference sequence). V was clipped by 6 bases and J by 5 bases, with 16 bases between them. The CDR3 is 13 amino acids. CDR3 bases: TGCAGTGCCCTACAGGGAGGAGGTTATGGCTACACCTTC. Translated, it gives CSALQGGGYGYTF.

This rearrangement joins TRBV12-3 or TRBV12-4 to TRBJ1-1; the match to TRBD1 covers 7 bases. The length of the CDR3 is 15 residues. With V trimmed by 5 bases and J by 7 bases, 13 bases remained unmatched. In DNA form, the CDR3 reads TGTGCCAGCAGTCCATTCCGGGACAGAGGCCGTGAAGCTTTCTTT. It encodes CASSPFRDRGREAFF.

This clonotype was observed a handful of times. The rearrangement joins TRBV20-1 to TRBJ2-5, with D perhaps being TRBD1 or TRBD2 (6 bases each). Germline CDR1 reads DFQATT; CDR2 reads SNEGSKA (reference sequence). Trimming took off 2 bases at V and 3 bases at J, with 16 bases between the two ends. The CDR3 spans 15 residues. The CDR3 DNA reads TGCAGTGCTAGACCTCCAGGGGACTCAAAAGAGACCCAGTACTTC. It is translated as CSARPPGDSKETQYF.

The sample holds a few counts of this clonotype. This sequence joins TRBV10-3 and TRBJ1-5; D perhaps matches TRBD1 (5 bases). Trimming shortened V by 3 bases and J by 6 bases, and 9 bases separated the two germline ends. There are 13 residues in the CDR3. The germline gives CDR1 ENHRY, CDR2 SYGVKD. CDR3 nucleotides: TGTGCCATCAGTGACAGGGAGGGTCAGCCCCAGCATTTT. Translating gives CAISDREGQPQHF.